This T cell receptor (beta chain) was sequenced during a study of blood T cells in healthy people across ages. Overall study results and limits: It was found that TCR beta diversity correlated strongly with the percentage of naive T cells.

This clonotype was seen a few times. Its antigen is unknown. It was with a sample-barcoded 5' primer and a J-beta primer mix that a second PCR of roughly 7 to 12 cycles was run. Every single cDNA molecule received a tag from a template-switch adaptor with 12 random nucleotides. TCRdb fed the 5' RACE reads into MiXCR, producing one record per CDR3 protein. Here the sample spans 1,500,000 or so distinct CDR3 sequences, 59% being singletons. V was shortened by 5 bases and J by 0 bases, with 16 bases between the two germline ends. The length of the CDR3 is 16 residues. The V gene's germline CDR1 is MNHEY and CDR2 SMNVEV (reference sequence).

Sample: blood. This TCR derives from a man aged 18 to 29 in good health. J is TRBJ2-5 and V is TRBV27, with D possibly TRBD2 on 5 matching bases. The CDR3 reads CASSNQGAVYQETQYF. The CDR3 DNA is TGTGCCAGCAGTAATCAAGGAGCGGTGTACCAAGAGACCCAGTACTTC.